These T cell receptor beta chains were read from a single sample in a study of sequential checkpoint blockade in melanoma. Data came from immunoSEQ multiplex PCR; TCRdb stores just in-frame clones and leaves some out. The sample lists around 18,000 clones; around 69% were seen once. The sequences come from CD8+ T cells sorted from blood (inferred from file names), collected from a patient given nivolumab and ipilimumab in sequence. These receptors came from a human donor with melanoma. The CDR3 runs from the conserved cysteine through the conserved F or W. Each record gives: clone size, J gene, D gene, V gene, CDR3 DNA, CDR3 protein. D genes are given only for firm matches. Not every row has a clone size; where given, it reads once, few, many or a size class.

few	TRBJ1-1	TRBD1	TRBV7-9	TGTGCCAGCGGGAGACAGGGATCGGCGAACACTGAAGCTTTCTTT	CASGRQGSANTEAFF
-	TRBJ2-7	-	TRBV6-6	TGTGCCAGCAGTTACTCGAGGGACATCCGGGGCGAGCAGTACTTC	CASSYSRDIRGEQYF
-	TRBJ2-1	TRBD2	TRBV6-5	TGTGCCAGCAGTTTTGGCGGGAGCTACAATGAGCAGTTCTTC	CASSFGGSYNEQFF
once	TRBJ2-1	TRBD1	TRBV6-6	TGTGCCAGCAGTTCAAGCCAGGGGGCGGGAAATGAGCAGTTCTTC	CASSSSQGAGNEQFF
-	TRBJ2-7	TRBD2	TRBV27	TGTGCCAGCTCCTCGGGGGGGGAGCAGTACTTC	CASSSGGEQYF
-	TRBJ2-7	TRBD1	TRBV11-2	TGTGCCAGCAGCCAAGGGACAGCCTACGAGCAGTACTTC	CASSQGTAYEQYF
-	TRBJ2-3	-	TRBV9	TGTGCCAGCAGCGTGGCGGGGGCCCCCACAGATACGCAGTATTTT	CASSVAGAPTDTQYF
-	TRBJ2-7	TRBD2	TRBV11-2	TGTGCCAGCAGCTTAGAGAATAGCGGGATTATCCCCTACGAGCAGTACTTC	CASSLENSGIIPYEQYF
few	TRBJ2-7	TRBD1	TRBV29-1	TGCAGCGGGAGACAGGGGGCGAATGAGCAGTACTTC	CSGRQGANEQYF
-	TRBJ2-3	TRBD1	TRBV9	TGTGCCAGCACCACAGGGGTAAGGACAGATACGCAGTATTTT	CASTTGVRTDTQYF
-	TRBJ2-5	-	TRBV7-7	TGTGCTAGCAGCCCCCTGGGGGGGCTCCAAGAGACCCAGTACTTC	CASSPLGGLQETQYF
-	TRBJ1-2	TRBD1	TRBV5-6	TGTGCCAGCAGCTTGACAGGGGCGGTCTATGGCTACACCTTC	CASSLTGAVYGYTF
-	TRBJ2-7	TRBD1	TRBV28	TGTGCCAGCAGTTCACCCCTCCGGGACAGGGGGGCCTACGAGCAGTACTTC	CASSSPLRDRGAYEQYF
-	TRBJ1-5	TRBD1	TRBV28	TGTGCCAGCAGTTTCTACAGGGGTAGCAATCAGCCCCAGCATTTT	CASSFYRGSNQPQHF
-	TRBJ1-1	TRBD1	TRBV27	TGTGCCAGCAGTTTCCCCGGACAGGGGGCTTTCTTT	CASSFPGQGAFF
-	TRBJ2-2	-	TRBV20-1	TGCAGTGCTCACTACACCGGGGAGCTGTTTTTT	CSAHYTGELFF